This TCR beta chain was identified during a study of T cell responses to AZD1222 COVID-19 vaccine. Notes on the study in general: Two AZD1222 administrations were followed by greater Spike-specific TCR breadth and depth. With dominance at 160-218 and 743-854, vaccine-associated CD4 TCRs spanned spike. The number of AZD1222 recipients seropositive at baseline was only five to seven.

This table comes from immunoSEQ multiplex PCR, and its TCRdb copy is limited to in-frame clones, with some not included. Of about 110,000 clones listed, roughly 87% are singletons. Germline CDR1 WNHNN, CDR2 SYGVQD (reference sequence). With V trimmed by 0 bases and J by 0 bases, 10 bases remained unmatched. This CDR3 has 20 residues. This clone has only one observation. Its antigen is unidentified. The material was peripheral blood, obtained on day 0 of AZD1222 vaccination. The J gene is TRBJ2-3, the V gene TRBV10-1, with TRBD2 identical over 12 bases. This receptor was taken from an adult in good health. CDR3 loop: CASSESPGTSGQISTDTQYF. CDR3 nucleotide sequence: TGCGCCAGCAGTGAGTCACCCGGGACTAGCGGGCAAATTAGCACAGATACGCAGTATTTT.